The 20 T cell receptor beta chains below were found in one sample sequenced in a study of blood T cell repertoires in COVID-19. Repertoires were generated with immunoSEQ multiplex PCR, while TCRdb's copy carries only in-frame clones and drops some. This table holds fewer than 350,000 clones, approximately 85% found once. The specimen sequenced was peripheral blood. These receptors came from a human donor in a cohort sampled during active COVID-19.

This chain connects TRBV21-1 to TRBJ2-7; the listed D gene, TRBD1, was not tested against the DNA. TRBV21-1 is listed as a pseudogene. The CDR3 contains 14 residues. CDR3 amino acids: CASSTWDSSYEQYF. Written as DNA, the CDR3 is TGTGCCAGCAGCACTTGGGACAGCTCCTACGAGCAGTACTTC.

The rearrangement joins TRBV7-8 to TRBJ2-3; the match to TRBD1 covers 7 bases. This CDR3 contains 20 residues. Losses at the gene ends were 4 bases for V and 0 bases for J; bases not matched to a gene: 19. Germline V gene data show CDR1 as SGHVS and CDR2 as FQNEAQ. The CDR3 loop reads CASSSTSLWPGTDSTDTQYF. The CDR3, as DNA: TGTGCCAGCAGCTCCACCTCTCTTTGGCCCGGGACAGATAGCACAGATACGCAGTATTTT.

Written as DNA, the CDR3 is TGTGCCAGCAGTCCGGACGGACTAGCTAACTATGGCTACACCTTC. Protein product: CASSPDGLANYGYTF. J is TRBJ1-2 and V is TRBV7-9, with D hard to call. This CDR3 spans 15 amino acids. In germline, CDR1 is SEHNR, CDR2 FQNEAQ (reference sequence). Trimming took 6 bases from V and 0 from J, leaving 14 bases between them.

This sequence joins TRBV5-4 and TRBJ1-2, with D possibly matching TRBD1 (5 bases). V was clipped by 4 bases and J by 4 bases, with 17 bases between them. This CDR3 contains 15 residues. CDR1 is SGHNT and CDR2 is YYREEE in the germline V gene (reference sequence). The DNA for the CDR3 is TGTGCCAGCAGCGCCCCAACGGGGGACGGCTATGGCTACACCTTC. Its protein is CASSAPTGDGYGYTF.

The genes are TRBV11-3 and TRBJ1-1; no clear D gene. CDR3 length: 13 amino acids. Trimming took off 0 bases at V and 8 bases at J, with 10 bases between the two ends. Germline-derived CDR1 and CDR2 are SGHNT and YENEEA. The CDR3 nucleotides read TGTGCCAGCAGCTTAGACTTTTTTTCCGAAGCTTTCTTT. Its translation is CASSLDFFSEAFF.

The chain combines TRBV11-2 with TRBJ2-1; no definite D call. The germline CDR1 and CDR2 sequences are SGHAT and FQNNGV. The CDR3 has 13 amino acids. The V and J ends lost 1 base and 8 bases respectively, with 9 bases between them. The CDR3 loop is CASSLGFRDEQFF. The CDR3 DNA follows: TGTGCCAGCAGCTTAGGGTTTAGAGATGAGCAGTTCTTC.

CDR3 bases: TGTGCCAGCAGCTTGACAGGGGAGAGCACAGATACGCAGTATTTT. Its protein product is CASSLTGESTDTQYF. This rearrangement joins TRBV5-6 to TRBJ2-3; 7 bases align to TRBD1. Germline loops: CDR1 SGHDT, CDR2 YYEEEE. V dropped 1 base and J dropped 0; count of bases not matched to a gene: 2. The CDR3 sequence is 15 residues long.

The rearrangement uses TRBV7-9 and TRBJ2-3; D ambiguous. The ends were cut back, 1 base at V and 0 bases at J, with 11 bases in the middle. CDR1 and CDR2 from the germline V gene are SEHNR and FQNEAQ (reference sequence). The CDR3 is made up of 16 amino acids. The CDR3 protein is CASSLVGLSSTDTQYF. CDR3 bases: TGTGCCAGCAGCTTAGTTGGGCTCTCTAGCACAGATACGCAGTATTTT.

V is TRBV5-5 and J is TRBJ2-7; a weak D match, TRBD1 (6 bases). Deletions cut 1 base from V and 2 bases from J, with 13 bases between. The CDR3 totals 15 residues. CDR1 SGHKS and CDR2 YYEKEE come from the germline V gene (reference sequence). The CDR3 loop reads CASSLPRTVTYEQYF. The CDR3 region has the DNA TGTGCCAGCAGCTTGCCAAGGACAGTAACCTACGAGCAGTACTTC.

The chain is built from TRBV4-1 and TRBJ2-3; 11 bases match TRBD2. Germline CDR1 and CDR2: MGHRA and YSYEKL. This CDR3 is 17 amino acids long. J gave up 6 bases and V 0 bases, and 8 bases lay outside the gene matches. The CDR3 DNA follows: TGCGCCAGCAGCCAAGAGTTAGCGGGGGGGCGGGCGGATACGCAGTATTTT. Translation gives CASSQELAGGRADTQYF.

This rearrangement joins TRBV10-3 to TRBJ1-1; possibly TRBD1 for D (6 bases). Looked up from germline, CDR1 is ENHRY and CDR2 is SYGVKD. The CDR3 runs to 12 residues. V lost 4 bases and J lost 5, with 8 bases in between. CDR3 nucleotides: TGTGCCATCAGTGTACAGGGTACTGAAGCTTTCTTT. Translating gives CAISVQGTEAFF.

In regard to this clone: The junction does not match germline at one end; this may be a read error. The chain combines TRBV24-1 with TRBJ1-4; 7 positions agree with TRBD1. CDR3 length: 14 amino acids. CDR1 is KGHDR, CDR2 SFDVKD, per germline. The CDR3 nucleotides are TGTGCCACCAGTGCGACAGGGCACGATGAAAAATTGTTTTTT. Protein sequence: CATSATGHDEKLFF.

V and J are TRBV12-3 or TRBV12-4 and TRBJ2-7; D is undetermined. The V end lost 1 base, the J end lost 2 bases, and 6 bases lay between the germline ends. This CDR3 has 13 amino acids. CDR3 DNA: TGTGCCAGCAGTTTAGAGAGAGCCTACGAGCAGTACTTC. This codes for CASSLERAYEQYF.

The chain couples TRBV7-8 to TRBJ2-6; TRBD1 matches at 8 bases. The CDR3 length is 20 residues. The germline V gene has CDR1 SGHVS and CDR2 FQNEAQ. The J segment lost 0 bases and the V segment lost 1 base, leaving 11 bases of the junction unmatched. The CDR3 loop reads CASSLEVRQGAYSGANVLTF. In DNA form, the CDR3 reads TGTGCCAGCAGCTTAGAAGTGAGGCAGGGGGCCTACTCTGGGGCCAACGTCCTGACTTTC.

The chain has TRBV12-3 or TRBV12-4 and TRBJ1-2; no definite D call. The CDR3 has 13 residues. With 8 bases removed from V and 0 bases from J, the gap between germline ends came to 10 bases. CDR3 sequence reads: CASPDGANYGYTF. In nucleotides, the CDR3 is TGTGCCAGCCCTGACGGGGCTAACTATGGCTACACCTTC.

The chain combines TRBV24-1 with TRBJ2-5; 7 bases line up with TRBD1. The CDR3 totals 15 residues. V was clipped by 4 bases and J by 2 bases; unmatched bases: 6. Germline V gene data show CDR1 as KGHDR and CDR2 as SFDVKD. The CDR3 here is CATSDTRDSQETQYF. DNA for the CDR3: TGTGCCACCAGTGACACTAGGGACAGTCAAGAGACCCAGTACTTC.

The chain joins TRBV7-3 to TRBJ2-7; D gene unclear. CDR1 and CDR2 (germline): SGHTA, FQGTGA. The CDR3 spans 13 residues. Deletions cut 0 bases from V and 3 bases from J, with 6 bases between. This CDR3 is CASSLTPGYEQYF. The CDR3 DNA is TGTGCCAGCAGCTTAACACCCGGCTACGAGCAGTACTTC.

The chain carries TRBV18 and TRBJ2-3; 14 bases line up with TRBD2. The germline gives CDR1 KGHSH, CDR2 LQKENI. V was clipped by 3 bases and J by 5 bases; unmatched bases: 7. The CDR3 is 17 residues long. The CDR3 nucleotides are TGTGCCAGCTCACCCCGGACTAGCGGGGGGCCCGGAGATACGCAGTATTTT. Encoded protein: CASSPRTSGGPGDTQYF.

The V and J genes are TRBV19 and TRBJ1-3; D is unclear. V dropped 8 bases and J dropped 1 base, with 12 bases sitting between them. The CDR3 extends over 14 amino acids. Germline V gene sequence: CDR1 LNHDA, CDR2 SQIVND (reference sequence). Here the CDR3 reads CASGRSRSGNTIYF. The CDR3 nucleotides are TGTGCCAGTGGGAGAAGTAGGTCTGGAAACACCATATATTTT.

This clone has just a few counts. The rearrangement links TRBV9 to TRBJ1-4; no clear D gene. The V and J ends lost 0 bases and 0 bases respectively, with 6 bases between them. CDR1 is SGDLS and CDR2 is YYNGEE in the germline V gene. The CDR3 runs 15 residues. CDR3 bases: TGTGCCAGCAGCGTAGGGCAGGCAACTAATGAAAAACTGTTTTTT. Protein sequence: CASSVGQATNEKLFF.